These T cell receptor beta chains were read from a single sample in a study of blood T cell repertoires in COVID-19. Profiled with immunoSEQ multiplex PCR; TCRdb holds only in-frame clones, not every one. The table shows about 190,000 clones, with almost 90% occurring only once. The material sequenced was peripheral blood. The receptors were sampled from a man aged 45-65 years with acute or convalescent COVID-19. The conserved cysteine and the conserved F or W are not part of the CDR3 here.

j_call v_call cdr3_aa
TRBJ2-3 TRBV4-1 ASSQGSGSTTDTQY
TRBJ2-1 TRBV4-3 ASSQDLRAGGLGEQF
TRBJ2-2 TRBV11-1 ASSFGQADTGELF
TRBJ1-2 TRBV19 ASSISGGLVYGYT
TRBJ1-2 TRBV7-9 ASSLGDGRGHGYT
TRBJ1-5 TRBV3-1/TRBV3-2 ASSQGYLFRDRGYSNQPQH
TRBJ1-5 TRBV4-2 ASSQGDNQPQH
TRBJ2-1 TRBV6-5 ASTPSGPYNEQF
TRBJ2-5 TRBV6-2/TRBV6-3 ASSRASGGQETQY
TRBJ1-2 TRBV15 ATSRDRQGGYT
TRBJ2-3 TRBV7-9 ASSFPWAGEDTQY
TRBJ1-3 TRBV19 ASTLSAGNTIY
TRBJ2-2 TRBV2 ASRWAGSTGELF